These 14 T cell receptor beta chains originate from one sample sequenced in a study of a mutant IDH1 vaccine in newly diagnosed glioma. Time point described: baseline, week 1 (first vaccination visit). Sample treatment: pre-vaccination baseline after standard-of-care therapy. Sequenced by immunoSEQ multiplex PCR; TCRdb stores in-frame clones only, minus some. The repertoire consists of approximately 100,000 clones, with 80% to 90% occurring once and the leading ten covering approximately 0.57%. The source material was PBMCs, sampled from a glioma patient treated with radiotherapy, temozolomide or both. The receptors here all came from a woman in her fifties or sixties with glioma.

This clone was observed a single time. The gene calls are TRBV5-1 and TRBJ2-5; 9 bases are a match to TRBD1. J gave up 5 bases and V 0 bases, and 11 bases lay outside the gene matches. The CDR3 is made up of 17 amino acids. Germline V gene data show CDR1 as SGHRS and CDR2 as YFSETQ. In nucleotides, the CDR3 is TGCGCCAGCAGCTTGGCTACAGGGGGCGGTTCGATGGAGACCCAGTACTTC. Its translation: CASSLATGGGSMETQYF.

The chain carries TRBV28 and TRBJ1-2; D is undetermined. Germline V lookup: CDR1 MDHEN, CDR2 SYDVKM. There are 12 residues in the CDR3. V was trimmed by 3 bases and J by 4 bases, leaving 6 bases between them. CDR3 nucleotide sequence: TGTGCCAGCAGTTTTAAGGGCTATGGCTACACCTTC. This sequence encodes CASSFKGYGYTF.

The rearrangement joins TRBV6-4 to TRBJ1-4; TRBD1 matches 10 bases. The CDR3 has 19 residues. The germline V gene has CDR1 MRHNA and CDR2 SNTAGT. The junction had 19 bases not matched to a gene; V was cut back by 4 bases and J by 8 bases. The CDR3 bases are TGTGCCAGCAGTGCCGGGGCCCGGGACAGGGGAGCCCCTGAGGAAAAACTGTTTTTT. This encodes CASSAGARDRGAPEEKLFF.

This rearrangement joins TRBV6-4 to TRBJ1-5; 7 bases are a match to TRBD1. The germline gives CDR1 MRHNA, CDR2 SNTAGT. The J segment lost 6 bases and the V segment lost 8 bases, leaving 7 bases of the junction unmatched. The CDR3 contains 13 residues. The CDR3 loop reads CASATGVGQPQHF. The CDR3 nucleotides read TGTGCCAGCGCCACAGGGGTGGGTCAGCCCCAGCATTTT.

V and J are TRBV28 and TRBJ2-3, with TRBD1 matching 9 bases. Germline V gene data show CDR1 as MDHEN and CDR2 as SYDVKM. J gave up 1 base and V 7 bases, and 6 bases lay outside the gene matches. The CDR3 extends over 15 amino acids. The CDR3 coding sequence is TGTGCCAGCAATACTCGGACAGGGGGCACAGATACGCAGTATTTT. It codes for CASNTRTGGTDTQYF.

The CDR3 region is CASSTGTGQADTQYF. CDR3 nucleotide sequence: TGTGCCAGTAGCACAGGGACAGGGCAGGCAGATACGCAGTATTTT. The V call is TRBV19, the J call TRBJ2-3, with 9 bases lining up with TRBD1. The CDR3 runs 15 residues. V dropped 6 bases and J dropped 4; count of bases not matched to a gene: 8. The germline gives CDR1 LNHDA, CDR2 SQIVND (reference sequence).

The V call is TRBV15, the J call TRBJ2-7, with D perhaps TRBD1 or TRBD2 (5 bases each). The CDR3 extends over 13 amino acids. Germline CDR1 reads LNHNV; CDR2 reads YYDKDF (reference sequence). Trimming shortened V by 3 bases and J by 2 bases, and 8 bases separated the two germline ends. CDR3 amino acids: CATSRGVPYEQYF. CDR3 DNA sequence: TGTGCCACCAGCAGGGGGGTCCCCTACGAGCAGTACTTC.

V gene TRBV4-1 combines with J gene TRBJ1-1, with 8 bases identical to TRBD1. V gave up 6 bases and J gave up 4 bases; unmatched junction bases: 7. CDR3 length: 14 amino acids. The germline CDR1 and CDR2 sequences are MGHRA and YSYEKL. The CDR3 sequence is CASSFDRGSTEAFF. The CDR3 nucleotides read TGCGCCAGCAGTTTCGACAGGGGAAGCACTGAAGCTTTCTTT.

This chain uses TRBV5-4 with TRBJ1-1; 9 positions agree with TRBD1. Germline V CDR1 and CDR2: SGHNT, YYREEE (reference sequence). This CDR3 is 13 amino acids long. Trimming cost V 2 bases and J 12 bases; bases outside gene matches: 8. This CDR3 reads CASSFPGQGRPFF. The CDR3 DNA reads as TGTGCCAGCAGCTTCCCGGGACAGGGTAGACCTTTCTTT.

The V and J genes are TRBV28 and TRBJ1-4; weak D call: TRBD1 (5 bases). Per the germline V gene, CDR1 is MDHEN and CDR2 is SYDVKM. CDR3 size: 13 residues. V shed 6 bases and J shed 8 bases, with 13 bases lying between them. DNA of the CDR3: TGTGCCAGCAGCCCCCCGGGACGGGAAAAACTGTTTTTT. Its translation is CASSPPGREKLFF.

CDR3 region: CASSQKWNEQFF. The CDR3 coding sequence is TGTGCCAGCAGCCAAAAATGGAATGAGCAGTTCTTC. The rearrangement uses TRBV27 and TRBJ2-1; no definite D call. The CDR3 sequence is 12 residues long. V lost 6 bases and J lost 7, with 10 bases in between. Germline V gene lookup returns CDR1 MNHEY and CDR2 SMNVEV (reference sequence).

The chain couples TRBV5-5 to TRBJ2-1; D ambiguous. Between the trimmed V and J ends, which lost 2 bases and 14 bases, there was a span of 14 bases. This CDR3 is built from 12 residues. The germline V gene encodes CDR1 SGHKS and CDR2 YYEKEE (reference sequence). For the CDR3, the DNA is TGTGCCAGCAGCTTCGACCGCTGGGGTGAGTTCTTC. Translating it yields CASSFDRWGEFF.

The chain joins TRBV30 to TRBJ2-7; 9 nucleotides match TRBD1. Germline CDR1 reads GTSNPN; CDR2 reads SVGIG (reference sequence). The CDR3 has 15 amino acids. With V trimmed by 6 bases and J by 2 bases, 11 bases remained unmatched. The CDR3, as DNA: TGTGCCTGCAACTTCCCGGGACAGGGCCCCTACGAGCAGTACTTC. Translating it yields CACNFPGQGPYEQYF.

About this clone itself: An end of the junction does not agree with germline; a read error may underlie this. The chain recombines TRBV30 with TRBJ1-5; D is unclear. The germline CDR1 and CDR2 sequences are GTSNPN and SVGIG (reference sequence). The CDR3 contains 12 residues. CDR3: CAWKGPTSAPAF. The CDR3 DNA reads TGTGCCTGGAAGGGCCCGACCTCAGCCCCAGCATTT.